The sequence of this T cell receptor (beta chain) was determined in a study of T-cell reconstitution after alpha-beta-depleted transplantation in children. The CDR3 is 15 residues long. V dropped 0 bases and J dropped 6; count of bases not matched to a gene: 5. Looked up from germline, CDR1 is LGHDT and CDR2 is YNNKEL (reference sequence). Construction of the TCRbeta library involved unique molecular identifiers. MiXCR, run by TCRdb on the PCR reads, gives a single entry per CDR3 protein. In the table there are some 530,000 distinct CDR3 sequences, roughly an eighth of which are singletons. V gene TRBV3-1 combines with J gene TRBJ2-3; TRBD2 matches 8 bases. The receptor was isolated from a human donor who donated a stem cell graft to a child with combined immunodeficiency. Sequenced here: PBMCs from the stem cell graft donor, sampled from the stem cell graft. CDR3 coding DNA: TGTGCCAGCAGCCAAGACGTAGCGGGATGGGATACGCAGTATTTT. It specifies CASSQDVAGWDTQYF.